Below are 2 T cell receptor beta chains sequenced from a single sample in a study of blood T cell repertoires in COVID-19. Method: immunoSEQ multiplex PCR; TCRdb's copy keeps in-frame clones and lacks some. The profile shows about 77,000 clones, 80% of them singletons. The sample comprised peripheral blood. These receptors all come from a woman in her 70s with acute or convalescent COVID-19.

The rearrangement joins TRBV6-5 to TRBJ2-7, with 8 bases lining up with TRBD2. The J segment lost 0 bases and the V segment lost 11 bases, leaving 12 bases of the junction unmatched. CDR3 size: 15 residues. Germline V gives CDR1 MNHEY, CDR2 SVGAGI. The CDR3 region is CAGSYGSGGSYEQYF. In DNA, the CDR3 is TGTGCCGGCTCTTACGGGAGCGGGGGCTCCTACGAGCAGTACTTC.

This clone has just a few counts. This chain joins TRBV3-1 (or the pseudogene TRBV3-2) and TRBJ2-7; TRBD1 aligns across 8 bases. Germline values: CDR1 LGHDT, CDR2 YNNKEL (reference sequence). The CDR3 has 15 amino acids. J lost 2 bases, V lost 5 bases, and 8 bases had no gene match. CDR3 DNA sequence: TGTGCCAGCAGCGCCGGAGGGACAGGTCCCTACGAGCAGTACTTC. This encodes CASSAGGTGPYEQYF.